Here is one T cell receptor beta chain with its context. Its antigen is not identified. This specimen comes from a study of CD8 T cells in Susac syndrome. Broader study findings: Susac CD8+ cells expanded clonally the most in TEMRA cells and in active patients.

RNA in amounts of 0.5 to 1 ug was reverse transcribed with random hexamers. TCRdb fed the immunoSEQ multiplex PCR reads into MiXCR, producing one record per CDR3 protein. The sample carries around 110,000 distinct CDR3 sequences, roughly 94% recorded once. The authors carried out high-throughput sequencing of TCR beta. They applied it to CD8+ and CD4+ T cells obtained from blood. TEMRA cells underwent FACS enrichment and CD8+ and CD4+ T cells underwent negative isolation. This CDR3 contains 17 residues. V was pared by 4 bases and J by 3 bases, with 10 bases of the junction left unmatched. Germline CDR1 and CDR2: SGDLS and YYNGEE.

The sequence was collected from a human donor with Susac syndrome. Specimen: CD8+ T cells from PBMCs. The chain couples TRBV9 to TRBJ2-6; 7 positions match TRBD1. CDR3 protein: CASSLGDSTVGANVLTF. The CDR3, as DNA: TGTGCCAGCAGCCTCGGGGACAGTACTGTTGGGGCCAACGTCCTGACTTTC.